These 26 T cell receptor beta chains originate from one sample sequenced in a study of a mutant IDH1 vaccine in newly diagnosed glioma. Sequencing used immunoSEQ multiplex PCR; TCRdb keeps in-frame clones, though not all of them. The sample has tens of thousands of clones, 81% seen once. This sample's time point: week 35, safety follow-up. Mutant IDH1 20-mer peptide, at 300 ug, made up each vaccine dose, with topical imiquimod. No cognate antigen is known for these TCRs. Sequences were derived from PBMCs, sampled from a glioma patient whose treatment included an IDH1 peptide vaccine. The receptors derive from a man aged 40-55 years with glioma.

V usage is TRBV27 and J usage is TRBJ2-1; D perhaps matches TRBD1 (6 bases). This CDR3 region has 17 residues. Germline CDR1 is MNHEY and CDR2 is SMNVEV (reference sequence). Trimming removed 2 bases from V and 5 bases from J, with 19 bases in between. This CDR3 is CASSLLGQLRGHNEQFF. CDR3 bases: TGTGCCAGCAGTTTACTCGGACAGTTAAGGGGACACAATGAGCAGTTCTTC.

This clone was observed a handful of times. This CDR3 reads CASSHNRPSSPLHF. The DNA of the CDR3 is TGTGCCAGCAGCCACAACAGGCCTAGTTCACCCCTCCACTTT. The V gene is TRBV7-2, the J gene TRBJ1-6; tentative D call: TRBD1 (5 bases). This CDR3 has 14 residues. Trimming stripped 5 bases from V and 9 bases from J, with 14 bases between. Looked up from germline, CDR1 is SGHTA and CDR2 is FQGNSA.

The chain employs TRBV10-3 and TRBJ2-7; TRBD1 aligns across 8 bases. The CDR3 has 15 amino acids. Trimming at V came to 2 bases and at J to 5 bases, leaving 8 bases not matched to a gene. Germline V gene lookup returns CDR1 ENHRY and CDR2 SYGVKD. CDR3 coding DNA: TGTGCCATCAGTGAGGCCGGGACAGGAGGCCACGAGCAGTACTTC. Amino acids: CAISEAGTGGHEQYF.

This chain joins TRBV28 and TRBJ2-7, with D unclear. V was shortened by 3 bases and J by 3 bases, with 3 bases between the two germline ends. The CDR3 sequence is 11 residues long. In germline, CDR1 is MDHEN, CDR2 SYDVKM. The CDR3 coding sequence is TGTGCCAGCAGTTTCATCTACGAGCAGTACTTC. Translating it yields CASSFIYEQYF.

The chain has TRBV4-2 and TRBJ2-7; 8 positions match TRBD1. Germline V gene data show CDR1 as LGHNA and CDR2 as YNFKEQ. This CDR3 comprises 16 residues. V was clipped by 0 bases and J by 1 base; unmatched bases: 5. This CDR3 is CASSQEAGTGSYEQYF. The DNA for the CDR3 is TGTGCCAGCAGCCAAGAGGCCGGGACAGGATCCTACGAGCAGTACTTC.

The V gene is TRBV13, the J gene TRBJ2-7, with TRBD2 identical over 14 bases. Per germline, CDR1 PRHDT and CDR2 FYEKMQ (reference sequence). The CDR3 consists of 18 residues. The J segment lost 0 bases and the V segment lost 5 bases, leaving 9 bases of the junction unmatched. CDR3 region: CASSAVGLAGDFSYEQYF. The CDR3 DNA is TGTGCCAGCAGCGCTGTGGGACTAGCGGGGGACTTCTCCTACGAGCAGTACTTC.

This clone was counted a single time. The rearrangement joins TRBV18 to TRBJ1-3, with D unresolved. CDR1 and CDR2 (germline): KGHSH, LQKENI. The CDR3 is made up of 14 amino acids. V gave up 2 bases and J gave up 0 bases, with 5 bases separating them. CDR3 residues: CASSPGSSGNTIYF. The CDR3 DNA sequence: TGTGCCAGCTCACCAGGGAGCTCTGGAAACACCATATATTTT. Full variable domain (missing parts from reference TRBV18 and TRBJ1-3): NAGVMQNPRHLVRRRGQEARLRCSPMKGHSHVYWYRQLPEEGLKFMVYLQKENIIDESGMPKERFSAEFPKEGPSILRIQQVVRGDSAAYFCASSPGSSGNTIYFGEGSWLTVV.

J is TRBJ2-2 and V is TRBV5-1, with 7 bases matching TRBD2. Per germline, CDR1 SGHRS and CDR2 YFSETQ. After removal of 0 bases from V and 2 bases from J, the junction contained 7 bases not matched to a gene. The CDR3 is 17 amino acids. The chain's CDR3 is CASSLAESGVNTGELFF. As DNA, the CDR3 is TGCGCCAGCAGCTTGGCCGAGAGCGGGGTAAACACCGGGGAGCTGTTTTTT.

This clone has just a few counts. V is TRBV27 and J is TRBJ1-5; possible D gene TRBD1, 6 bases. This CDR3 comprises 14 residues. Germline CDR1 reads MNHEY; CDR2 reads SMNVEV (reference sequence). V lost 8 bases and J lost 3, with 14 bases in between. The CDR3 coding sequence is TGTGCCAGCCAAAGGGGGGCTGACAATCAGCCCCAGCATTTT. It encodes CASQRGADNQPQHF.

The table lists this clone with a count of one. The chain couples TRBV18 to TRBJ2-1, with D hard to call. The CDR3 has 11 amino acids. CDR1 and CDR2 from the germline V gene are KGHSH and LQKENI. V lost 2 bases to trimming and J lost 8 bases, with 4 bases between them. CDR3 nucleotides: TGTGCCAGCTCACCAGGGTATGAGCAGTTCTTC. Translating it yields CASSPGYEQFF.

This chain connects TRBV7-6 to TRBJ1-1; the D is unclear. V shed 4 bases and J shed 6 bases, with 12 bases lying between them. This CDR3 comprises 13 residues. Germline assignment: CDR1 SGHVS and CDR2 FNYEAQ. CDR3 region: CASSSLTGSEAFF. CDR3 coding DNA: TGTGCCAGCAGCTCCCTTACGGGGTCTGAAGCTTTCTTT.

The CDR3 loop is CASSSLFSSYEQYF. In DNA, the CDR3 is TGTGCCAGCAGCTCTCTGTTCAGCTCCTACGAGCAGTACTTC. This chain uses TRBV7-2 with TRBJ2-7; no clear D. This CDR3 spans 14 amino acids. V was shortened by 4 bases and J by 0 bases, with 10 bases between the two germline ends. Germline V CDR1 and CDR2: SGHTA, FQGNSA.

This chain uses TRBV28 with TRBJ2-3; 7 positions agree with TRBD1. Looked up from germline, CDR1 is MDHEN and CDR2 is SYDVKM. The V gene end was trimmed by 5 bases and the J gene end by 5 bases; junction bases not matched to a gene: 13. There are 16 residues in the CDR3. CDR3 sequence: CASSQTTGIGGDTQYF. The CDR3 DNA sequence: TGTGCCAGCAGTCAAACGACAGGGATCGGTGGAGATACGCAGTATTTT.

This clone came up many times. The chain is built from TRBV30 and TRBJ1-4, with 9 bases that match TRBD1. The CDR3 sequence is 15 residues long. Germline assignment: CDR1 GTSNPN and CDR2 SVGIG (reference sequence). V was pared by 3 bases and J by 7 bases, with 9 bases of the junction left unmatched. CDR3 coding DNA: TGTGCCTGGAGAAGTGGGGGACAGGGATTTGAAAAACTGTTTTTT. This codes for CAWRSGGQGFEKLFF.

The chain couples TRBV9 to TRBJ2-7; the match to TRBD2 covers 8 bases. The CDR3 is 17 residues long. The germline gives CDR1 SGDLS, CDR2 YYNGEE. After removal of 3 bases from V and 4 bases from J, the junction contained 15 bases not matched to a gene. The CDR3 DNA sequence: TGTGCCAGCAGCGCTCCGAAGGGCAGCGGGAGTGAGTACGAGCAGTACTTC. It yields the protein CASSAPKGSGSEYEQYF.

The J gene is TRBJ2-7, the V gene TRBV19, with a possible D match to TRBD1 (6 bases). Trimming took off 2 bases at V and 2 bases at J, with 16 bases between the two ends. Germline V gives CDR1 LNHDA, CDR2 SQIVND (reference sequence). The CDR3 consists of 16 residues. This chain's CDR3 is CASSIYGGTTTYEQYF. The CDR3 nucleotides read TGTGCCAGTAGTATATATGGGGGCACTACGACCTACGAGCAGTACTTC.

This chain links TRBV14 with TRBJ2-3, with 12 positions matching TRBD2. V shed 1 base, J shed 4 bases, and the junction held 12 bases outside the gene matches. Germline CDR1 reads SGHDN; CDR2 reads FVKESK. The CDR3 totals 19 residues. The CDR3 spells CASSQVPKTSGRFADTQYF. CDR3 in DNA: TGTGCCAGCAGCCAAGTCCCAAAGACTAGCGGGAGATTCGCAGATACGCAGTATTTT.

The genes are TRBV18 and TRBJ1-6; D call uncertain. Germline values: CDR1 KGHSH, CDR2 LQKENI. The V gene lost 0 bases and the J gene lost 10 bases, with 10 bases spanning the gap. CDR3 length: 14 amino acids. CDR3 DNA: TGTGCCAGCTCACCACCGAACGGAAAGTCACCCCTCCACTTT. Protein sequence: CASSPPNGKSPLHF.

V and J are TRBV5-4 and TRBJ1-4, with D unresolved. Between the trimmed V and J ends, which lost 1 base and 10 bases, there was a span of 11 bases. The germline gives CDR1 SGHNT, CDR2 YYREEE (reference sequence). CDR3 size: 13 residues. CDR3 bases: TGTGCCAGCAGCTTGCAGTCAGGCCCAAAACTGTTTTTT. Protein product: CASSLQSGPKLFF.

This chain connects TRBV5-4 to TRBJ2-3, with D unclear. Germline loops: CDR1 SGHNT, CDR2 YYREEE (reference sequence). The ends were cut back, 0 bases at V and 0 bases at J, with 11 bases in the middle. The CDR3 sequence is 16 residues long. CDR3 in amino acids: CASSLAGSGSTDTQYF. DNA of the CDR3: TGTGCCAGCAGCTTGGCCGGCTCCGGGAGCACAGATACGCAGTATTTT. The variable domain in full, completed from reference TRBV5-4 and TRBJ2-3, reads ETGVTQSPTHLIKTRGQQVTLRCSSQSGHNTVSWYQQALGQGPQFIFQYYREEENGRGNFPPRFSGLQFPNYSSELNVNALELDDSALYLCASSLAGSGSTDTQYFGPGTRLTVL.

The chain is built from TRBV6-4 and TRBJ2-7; perhaps D is TRBD1 or TRBD2 (5 bases each). This CDR3 is 13 amino acids long. The V end lost 6 bases, the J end lost 2 bases, and 11 bases lay between the germline ends. Germline lookup yields CDR1 MRHNA and CDR2 SNTAGT. DNA for the CDR3: TGTGCCAGCAGCTGGGGGATTACCTACGAGCAGTACTTC. It is translated as CASSWGITYEQYF.

This chain joins TRBV7-2 and TRBJ1-2; D possibly corresponds to TRBD1 (5 bases). The germline V gene has CDR1 SGHTA and CDR2 FQGNSA. This CDR3 is built from 15 residues. V lost 1 base, J lost 3 bases, and 12 bases lay in between. CDR3 in amino acids: CASSLGALGDYGYTF. In DNA, the CDR3 is TGTGCCAGCAGCTTAGGGGCCCTGGGGGACTATGGCTACACCTTC.

The chain employs TRBV30 and TRBJ1-5; D uncertain. Per the germline V gene, CDR1 is GTSNPN and CDR2 is SVGIG (reference sequence). This CDR3 has 15 residues. V dropped 0 bases and J dropped 0 bases, with 9 bases sitting between them. CDR3 nucleotides: TGTGCCTGGAGTGTAGGCGATAATAGCAATCAGCCCCAGCATTTT. It yields the protein CAWSVGDNSNQPQHF.

V usage is TRBV7-2 and J usage is TRBJ2-5, with D perhaps given as TRBD1 or TRBD2 (5 bases each). CDR1 and CDR2 from the germline V gene are SGHTA and FQGNSA. The V and J ends lost 2 bases and 6 bases respectively, with 7 bases between them. CDR3 length: 12 amino acids. The CDR3 sequence: CASSLRGQTQYF. The CDR3 DNA reads as TGTGCCAGCAGCTTACGGGGCCAGACCCAGTACTTC.

The CDR3 here is CASSVGSRTDTQYF. For the CDR3, the DNA is TGTGCCAGCAGTGTTGGCTCACGCACAGATACGCAGTATTTT. The chain joins TRBV25-1 to TRBJ2-3, with D uncertain. Trimming removed 4 bases at V and 1 base at J, with 9 bases between. The CDR3 runs to 14 residues. The V gene's germline CDR1 is MGHDK and CDR2 SYGVNS.

This sequence joins TRBV7-9 and TRBJ1-6, with no clear D. V lost 5 bases to trimming and J lost 6 bases, with 8 bases between them. This CDR3 contains 13 residues. Germline-derived CDR1 and CDR2 are SEHNR and FQNEAQ (reference sequence). The CDR3 sequence: CASSLVGNSPLHF. The CDR3, as DNA: TGTGCCAGCAGCCTTGTCGGTAATTCACCCCTCCACTTT.